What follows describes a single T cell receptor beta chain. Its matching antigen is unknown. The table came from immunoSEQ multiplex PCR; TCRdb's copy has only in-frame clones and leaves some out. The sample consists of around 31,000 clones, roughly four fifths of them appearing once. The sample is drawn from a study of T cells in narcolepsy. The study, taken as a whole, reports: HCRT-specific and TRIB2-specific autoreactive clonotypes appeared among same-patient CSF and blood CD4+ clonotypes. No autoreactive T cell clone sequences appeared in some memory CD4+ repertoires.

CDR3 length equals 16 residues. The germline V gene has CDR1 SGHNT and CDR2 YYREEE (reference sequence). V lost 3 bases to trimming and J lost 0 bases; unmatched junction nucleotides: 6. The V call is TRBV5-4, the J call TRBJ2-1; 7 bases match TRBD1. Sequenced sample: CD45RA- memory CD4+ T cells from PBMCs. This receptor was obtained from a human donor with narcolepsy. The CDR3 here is CASSSETGNSYNEQFF. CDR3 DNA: TGTGCCAGCAGCTCAGAGACAGGGAACTCCTACAATGAGCAGTTCTTC.